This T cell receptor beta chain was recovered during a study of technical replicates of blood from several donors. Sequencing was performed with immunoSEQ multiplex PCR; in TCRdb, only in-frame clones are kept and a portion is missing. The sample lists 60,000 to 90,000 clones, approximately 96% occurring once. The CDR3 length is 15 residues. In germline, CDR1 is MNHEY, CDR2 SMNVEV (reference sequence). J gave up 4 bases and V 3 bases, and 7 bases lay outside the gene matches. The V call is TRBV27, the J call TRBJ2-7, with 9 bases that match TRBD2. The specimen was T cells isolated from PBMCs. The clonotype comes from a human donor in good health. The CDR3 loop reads CASSFLSGRMYEQYF. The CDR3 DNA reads TGTGCCAGCAGTTTTTTAAGCGGGAGGATGTACGAGCAGTACTTC.